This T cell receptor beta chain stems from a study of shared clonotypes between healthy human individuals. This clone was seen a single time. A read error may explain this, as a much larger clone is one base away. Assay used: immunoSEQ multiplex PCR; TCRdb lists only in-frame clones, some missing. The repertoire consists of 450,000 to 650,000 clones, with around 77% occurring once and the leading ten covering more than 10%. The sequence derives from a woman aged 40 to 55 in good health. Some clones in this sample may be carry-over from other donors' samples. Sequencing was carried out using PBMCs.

The CDR3 DNA reads as TGTGCCAGCAGCCCGGGACAGGGGGACTACACCTTC. Its translation is CASSPGQGDYTF. The chain carries TRBV11-2 and TRBJ1-2; 11 nucleotides match TRBD1. Germline CDR1 is SGHAT and CDR2 is FQNNGV. The CDR3 runs 12 residues. The J segment lost 10 bases and the V segment lost 5 bases, leaving 3 bases of the junction unmatched. The entire variable domain, with the rest obtained from reference TRBV11-2 and TRBJ1-2, is as follows: EAGVAQSPRYKIIEKRQSVAFWCNPISGHATLYWYQQILGQGPKLLIQFQNNGVVDDSQLPKDRFSAERLKGVDSTLKIQPAKLEDSAVYLCASSPGQGDYTFGSGTRLTVV.